This T cell receptor beta chain was obtained from a study of identical twins (dated by TCRdb to the mid-2010s). Notes on the research overall: To test whether fetal clonotypes persist, this study deep-sequenced TCR alpha and beta repertoires from monozygotic twins, from unrelated adults of various ages, and from cord blood. Replicate twin experiments were performed at different times using different library preparation protocols to rule out contamination.

The method was 5' RACE. The sample was run on an Illumina HiSeq 2000. A universal primer binding site was introduced by template switching, and a unique molecular identifier was present in the final cDNA, enabling accurate counting of TCR cDNA molecules. First-strand cDNA for TCR alpha and beta chains was synthesized from specific primers in the conserved constant-segment region. To control for contamination, every cDNA library carried two barcodes: a SMART-Mk sample barcode plus Illumina barcodes. Two successive PCR steps introduced TruSeq adapter sequences along with Illumina sample barcodes. TCR alpha and beta cDNA libraries were sequenced on the Illumina HiSeq platform with custom primers. The study's own analysis went as follows. Unique molecular identifiers were extracted from raw reads with MiGEC, and CDR3 positions were determined with MiXCR. For each individual, recombination models were inferred using an EM algorithm with the repgenHMM and IGoR tools. The tcR package in R was used for shared clonotype analysis, with sharing normalized by the product of cloneset sizes. To study raw recombination free of thymic and clonal selection effects, out-of-frame nonproductive sequences were analyzed. TCRdb reprocessing: public reads trimmed at Q25 with fastp, clones called with MiXCR, in-frame beta chains kept. Rows with one shared CDR3 protein collapse into an entry with the most common genes and DNA. The V and J calls follow TCRdb's processing rather than the paper's. The sample records under 300,000 distinct CDR3 sequences, 5% to 7% of which are singletons. Roughly 14% of the sample rests with the top ten.

This clonotype was counted only a few times. The specificity of this receptor is unknown. Per-nucleotide qualities are absent, and no much larger clonotype sits a single base away. Only healthy Caucasian donors were included. The twin cohort consisted of three pairs of female monozygotic twins, all aged about 18 to 29 years. CD4+ and CD8+ T cell populations were isolated with positive isolation kits from Invitrogen. The research as a whole found: Invariant T cells such as MAIT and iNKT could partly confound zero-insertion analyses, although diverse VJ usage argued against such confounding for most clonotypes. The excess sharing between twins in beta out-of-frame sequences was weaker because fewer shared sequences reduced the signal-to-noise ratio. Abundant cord blood beta clonotypes carried fewer insertions; young adult naive repertoires showed a weaker similar trend, while memory repertoires showed none. Compared with coincidental sharing between unrelated individuals, an excess of low generation-probability sequences was observed among out-of-frame TCR alpha sequences shared between twins. In monozygotic twins, recombination models systematically underestimated out-of-frame TCR alpha sharing, but the models matched the sharing seen between unrelated individuals. Because the same donors could not be followed over many years, the conclusions relied on cross-sectional statistical analysis.

These same records also appear under a second study, on T cells expressing NK-cell markers. The second study's paper adds: Under 10 donors provided sorted CD3+CD56+NKG2C+, CD3+CD56+NKG2C- and CD3+CD56-NKG2C+ T-cell subsets, whose TCR beta-chain repertoires were profiled. Seven of the eight sequenced donors were HCMV-seropositive and one was HCMV-seronegative. In several experiments an anti-gammadeltaTCR antibody was added to restrict sorting to alphabetaTCR-expressing T cells. In roughly 6 donors, the dominant CD3+CD56+NKG2C+ clonotypes were among the top 10 CD8+ clonotypes and accounted for roughly 1.0-8% of CD8+ T cells. Those dominant clonotypes were again the most abundant among CD3+CD56-NKG2C+ cells in a handful of donors, at roughly 28.3-60.1%. Whether the expanded NKG2C-expressing T cell clones were specific for HCMV antigens remained unclear. The eight sequenced donors were randomly selected healthy volunteers, three men and five women. HCMV-specific IgG was detected in serum with a commercial ELISA kit to determine HCMV serostatus. MIGEC was used to demultiplex reads and group reads by UMI, and MiTCR was used to assemble and quantify clonotypes. To exclude erroneous sequences, any TCR cDNA sequence not supported by at least two reads was discarded. The tcR package was used for downstream repertoire analysis, and clonotypes were matched between fractions using CDR3 nucleotide sequence together with V segment. VDJmatch was used to annotate antigen specificity against VDJdb, with one amino acid substitution allowed in CDR3.

The receptor's source is a woman aged 18 to 35 in good health. Sequencing input: CD8+ T cells sorted from blood.

This receptor has the CDR3 CASSLGWNTEAFF. The nucleotides read TGTGCCAGCAGTTTGGGGTGGAACACTGAAGCTTTCTTT. The rearrangement joined TRBV27 to TRBJ1-1, with the D gene not confidently named. The germline V gene (reference sequence) provides CDR1 MNHEY and CDR2 SMNVEV. The CDR3 runs 13 residues from the cysteine to the phenylalanine. Only the CDR3 DNA is retained, 39 bases long and in frame from the first base. The V end loses 3 bases and the J end loses 1 base, and a stretch of 6 bases separates them.